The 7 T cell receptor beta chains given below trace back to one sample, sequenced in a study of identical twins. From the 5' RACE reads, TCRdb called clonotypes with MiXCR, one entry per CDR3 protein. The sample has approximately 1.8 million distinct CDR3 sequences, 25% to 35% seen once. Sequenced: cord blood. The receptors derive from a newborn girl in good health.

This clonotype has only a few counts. The CDR3 spells CASSDGRNNQPQHF. CDR3 bases: TGTGCCAGCAGCGACGGACGTAACAATCAGCCCCAGCATTTT. The genes are TRBV28 and TRBJ1-5; D is uncertain. V was clipped by 6 bases and J by 3 bases, with 12 bases between them. The CDR3 sequence is 14 residues long. Germline loops: CDR1 MDHEN, CDR2 SYDVKM.

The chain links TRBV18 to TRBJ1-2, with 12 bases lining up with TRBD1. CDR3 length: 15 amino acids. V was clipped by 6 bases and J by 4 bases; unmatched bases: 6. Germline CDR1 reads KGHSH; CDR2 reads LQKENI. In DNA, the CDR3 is TGTGCCAGCTCGGCCGGGACAGGGGGCGCCTATGGCTACACCTTC. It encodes CASSAGTGGAYGYTF.

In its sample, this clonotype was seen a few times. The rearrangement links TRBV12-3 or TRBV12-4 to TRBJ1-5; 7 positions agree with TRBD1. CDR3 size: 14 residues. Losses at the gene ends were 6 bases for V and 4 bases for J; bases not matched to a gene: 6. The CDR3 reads CASRRQGRNQPQHF. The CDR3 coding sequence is TGTGCCAGCAGGCGACAGGGTAGGAATCAGCCCCAGCATTTT.

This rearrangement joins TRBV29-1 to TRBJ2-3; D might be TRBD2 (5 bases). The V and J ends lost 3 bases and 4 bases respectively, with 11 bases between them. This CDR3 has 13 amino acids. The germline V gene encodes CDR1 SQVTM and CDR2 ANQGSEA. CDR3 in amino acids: CSVDSRGPDTQYF. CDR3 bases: TGCAGCGTTGATAGTAGAGGGCCAGATACGCAGTATTTT.

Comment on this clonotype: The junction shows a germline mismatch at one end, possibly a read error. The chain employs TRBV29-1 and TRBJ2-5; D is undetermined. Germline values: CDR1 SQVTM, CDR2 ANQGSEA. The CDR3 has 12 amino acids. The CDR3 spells CSAEGEMKTRYF. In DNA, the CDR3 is TGCAGCGCCGAAGGTGAGATGAAGACCCGGTACTTC.

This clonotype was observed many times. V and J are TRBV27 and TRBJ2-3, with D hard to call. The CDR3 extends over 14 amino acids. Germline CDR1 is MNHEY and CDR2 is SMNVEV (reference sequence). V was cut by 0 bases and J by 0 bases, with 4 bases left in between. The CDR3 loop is CASSLSASTDTQYF. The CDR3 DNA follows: TGTGCCAGCAGTTTATCGGCTAGCACAGATACGCAGTATTTT.

The CDR3 sequence: CASILEGGNEKLFF. The CDR3, as DNA: TGTGCCAGCATCCTCGAAGGGGGGAATGAAAAACTGTTTTTT. This chain uses TRBV12-3 or TRBV12-4 with TRBJ1-4; tentative D call: TRBD1 (6 bases). V lost 7 bases and J 5 bases, leaving 14 bases between the germline ends. The length of the CDR3 is 14 residues.